A single sample gave rise to the 7 T cell receptor beta chains below, sequenced in a study of blood T cell repertoires in COVID-19 (dated by TCRdb to about 2020). Library preparation used the immunoSEQ multiplex PCR assay. TCRdb stores this immuneACCESS table with in-frame sequences only. Part of the clones is absent; in the studies checked, under half of the shortfall reflects unresolved V genes, and no reason is known for the rest. This sample gives 130,000 to 150,000 clones in total; 80% of them show up just once. The ten biggest clones cover about 4% of the sample. The sequenced material came from peripheral blood. The receptors derive from a man between 65 and 85 years old who had recovered from COVID-19.

This clone was seen more than once but under ten times. V usage is TRBV9 and J usage is TRBJ2-7; D may be TRBD2 (6 bases). V dropped 4 bases and J dropped 5 bases, with 19 bases sitting between them. The CDR3 runs to 15 residues. Germline CDR1 SGDLS, CDR2 YYNGEE. The CDR3: CASSPSTRGLHEQYF. The DNA of the CDR3 is TGTGCCAGCAGCCCCTCAACGCGGGGTCTACACGAGCAGTACTTC.

This chain uses TRBV30 with TRBJ2-7; 8 bases agree with TRBD2. V was pared by 2 bases and J by 2 bases, with 5 bases of the junction left unmatched. The CDR3 is 14 amino acids. Germline V gene sequence: CDR1 GTSNPN, CDR2 SVGIG (reference sequence). The CDR3 coding sequence is TGTGCCTGGAGTTTCGGGGGGGGGCCCTACGAGCAGTACTTC. Amino acids: CAWSFGGGPYEQYF.

The sample holds a few counts of this clone. The chain recombines TRBV21-1 with TRBJ2-2; the D call in the table, TRBD1, was not verified against the DNA. TRBV21-1 is annotated as a pseudogene. This CDR3 is built from 19 residues. CDR3 protein: CASSKEGGDCLTNTGELFF. The CDR3 DNA reads as TGTGCCAGCAGCAAAGAAGGGGGAGATTGCTTAACGAACACCGGGGAGCTGTTTTTT.

The chain links TRBV10-2 to TRBJ1-5; D not certain. Germline loops: CDR1 WSHSY, CDR2 SAAADI. This CDR3 contains 15 residues. The V gene lost 0 bases and the J gene lost 2 bases, with 8 bases spanning the gap. The DNA of the CDR3 is TGCGCCAGCAGTGAGTCGCACGGGGGCAATCAGCCCCAGCATTTT. Translated: CASSESHGGNQPQHF.

The genes are TRBV7-2 and TRBJ2-3; a weak D match, TRBD2 (6 bases). With 4 bases removed from V and 1 base from J, the gap between germline ends came to 12 bases. The germline CDR1 and CDR2 sequences are SGHTA and FQGNSA. The CDR3 is 15 residues long. Here the CDR3 reads CASSWRDRGTDTQYF. The CDR3 region has the DNA TGTGCCAGCAGCTGGCGGGATCGGGGCACAGATACGCAGTATTTT.

V usage is TRBV12-2 and J usage is TRBJ1-5. TRBV12-2 is reported as a pseudogene. The CDR3 has 18 residues. The CDR3 loop is CASRLGGVGHSSNQPQHF. The DNA for the CDR3 is TGTGCAAGTCGCTTAGGGGGGGTTGGACATTCTAGCAATCAGCCCCAGCATTTT.

The rearrangement links TRBV29-1 to TRBJ2-7, with TRBD2 identical over 10 bases. V shed 1 base and J 9 bases; nucleotides not matched to a gene: 6. CDR1 SQVTM and CDR2 ANQGSEA come from the germline V gene. The CDR3 contains 13 residues. The CDR3 reads CSVEVAGGLGQYF. In DNA, the CDR3 is TGCAGCGTTGAAGTAGCGGGAGGCTTGGGGCAGTACTTC.